This passage covers 12 T cell receptor beta chains from one sample sequenced in a study of cytomegalovirus exposure and HLA in healthy donors. Primers for the PCR totalled 60 Vbeta and 13 Jbeta. Profiling relied on immunoSEQ multiplex PCR, and the TCRdb table lists in-frame clones only, not all of them. The sample holds some 110,000 clones, around 80% seen once. The sequencing input was PBMCs. These receptors were collected from a woman in her 40s in good health and CMV-seronegative.

V and J are TRBV7-8 and TRBJ2-1; a weak D match, TRBD1 (6 bases). V was cut by 6 bases and J by 11 bases, with 11 bases left in between. CDR1 and CDR2 (germline): SGHVS, FQNEAQ. The CDR3 runs to 11 residues. The CDR3 sequence is CASRATGKQFF. The CDR3 nucleotides read TGTGCCAGCAGAGCTACAGGGAAGCAGTTCTTC.

The chain has TRBV6-1 and TRBJ1-4, with 10 bases identical to TRBD1. The CDR3 contains 15 residues. Germline trimming cut 6 bases from V and 4 bases from J; bases unmatched to any gene: 5. CDR1 and CDR2 (germline): MNHNS, SASEGT. Written as DNA, the CDR3 is TGTGCCAGCAGGAGAAGGGACAGGGGTAATGAAAAACTGTTTTTT. This translates into CASRRRDRGNEKLFF.

The chain uses TRBV23-1 and TRBJ2-1; the match to TRBD2 covers 9 bases. Being an ORF, TRBV23-1 has a function that is uncertain. This CDR3 spans 17 amino acids. V was pared by 6 bases and J by 4 bases, with 13 bases of the junction left unmatched. The CDR3 DNA reads as TGCGCCAGCAGCCCCCAGAGGTGGGCGGGAGGGTACAATGAGCAGTTCTTC. Encoded protein: CASSPQRWAGGYNEQFF.

V and J are TRBV7-2 and TRBJ2-7; TRBD1 is a possible D gene (5 bases). With 4 bases removed from V and 2 bases from J, the gap between germline ends came to 12 bases. This CDR3 is built from 14 residues. Germline CDR1 reads SGHTA; CDR2 reads FQGNSA. The CDR3 is CASSWTQVAYEQYF. The CDR3 DNA reads as TGTGCCAGCAGCTGGACACAGGTCGCCTACGAGCAGTACTTC.

This clone occurred a few times. This chain links TRBV19 with TRBJ2-2; D may be TRBD1 (6 bases). In germline, CDR1 is LNHDA, CDR2 SQIVND (reference sequence). The CDR3 consists of 14 residues. The V end lost 8 bases, the J end lost 6 bases, and 16 bases lay between the germline ends. CDR3 sequence reads: CASDTGKPSGELFF. The DNA for the CDR3 is TGTGCCAGTGATACAGGGAAACCTTCCGGGGAGCTGTTTTTT.

The V call is TRBV19, the J call TRBJ2-3; 8 nucleotides agree with TRBD2. In germline, CDR1 is LNHDA, CDR2 SQIVND (reference sequence). The CDR3 is 16 amino acids. V lost 5 bases, J lost 3 bases, and 10 bases stayed unmatched. CDR3 amino acids: CASSLPSGRETDTQYF. The CDR3 DNA sequence: TGTGCCAGTAGTCTCCCAAGCGGGAGAGAGACAGATACGCAGTATTTT.

V and J are TRBV5-6 and TRBJ2-7; maybe TRBD1 (5 bases). The CDR3 runs to 14 residues. The V end was cut by 1 base, the J end by 5 bases, with 13 bases between. Germline V gives CDR1 SGHDT, CDR2 YYEEEE. The CDR3 sequence: CASSLFQGSDEQYF. The DNA of the CDR3 is TGTGCCAGCAGCTTGTTCCAGGGCTCTGACGAGCAGTACTTC.

This chain connects TRBV28 to TRBJ1-1; 7 bases align to TRBD1. The V gene's germline CDR1 is MDHEN and CDR2 SYDVKM. V was clipped by 7 bases and J by 10 bases; unmatched bases: 12. This CDR3 region has 13 residues. The CDR3 sequence is CASTDRARRRAFF. The CDR3 DNA is TGTGCCAGCACCGACAGGGCCCGGCGTAGAGCTTTCTTT.

The chain combines TRBV7-9 with TRBJ2-6; D unclear. Germline V CDR1 and CDR2: SEHNR, FQNEAQ (reference sequence). V was cut by 5 bases and J by 2 bases, with 10 bases left in between. The length of the CDR3 is 15 residues. For the CDR3, the DNA is TGTGCCAGCAGCCCCCTTATAGCTGGGGCCAACGTCCTGACTTTC. Protein: CASSPLIAGANVLTF.

This sequence joins TRBV19 and TRBJ2-1; tentatively, D is TRBD1 (6 bases). The ends were cut back, 7 bases at V and 7 bases at J, with 8 bases in the middle. CDR3 length equals 11 residues. Looked up from germline, CDR1 is LNHDA and CDR2 is SQIVND (reference sequence). In nucleotides, the CDR3 is TGTGCCAGTACTACAGGGAATGAGCAGTTCTTC. Amino acid sequence: CASTTGNEQFF.

The chain couples TRBV4-3 to TRBJ1-4, with D possibly matching TRBD1 (6 bases). Deletions cut 7 bases from V and 10 bases from J, with 22 bases between. CDR1 and CDR2 (germline): LGHNA, YSLEER. This CDR3 region has 15 residues. Here the CDR3 reads CASKPDSSSYGKLFF. In DNA, the CDR3 is TGCGCCAGCAAACCGGACAGCTCCTCCTACGGAAAACTGTTTTTT.

The V gene is TRBV28, the J gene TRBJ2-5; D uncertain. Judging by the DNA end, TRBJ2-7 fits better; the J call may be wrong. Germline V gene data show CDR1 as MDHEN and CDR2 as SYDVKM. The CDR3 is 12 residues long. Written as DNA, the CDR3 is TGTGCCAGCAGTTCACCCCTTTACGAGCAGTACTTC. Amino acid sequence: CASSSPLYEQYF.